The rows below give T cell receptor beta chains drawn from one sample of a study of cytomegalovirus exposure and HLA in healthy donors. Sequenced by immunoSEQ multiplex PCR; TCRdb stores in-frame clones only, minus some. The sample lists over 150,000 clones, 85% occurring once. The sample consisted of PBMCs. The receptors shown here come from a boy younger than 10 in good health and CMV-seronegative. CDR3s include the opening cysteine and the closing phenylalanine or tryptophan. The D gene is left open where the match is weak.

cdr3_aa	v_call	j_call	d_call
CASSQVEMNTEAFF	TRBV19	TRBJ1-1	.
CASSGSLSNRITDTQYF	TRBV9	TRBJ2-3	.
CASSKEAGGPGETQYF	TRBV25-1	TRBJ2-5	TRBD2
CASSLQGNTEAFF	TRBV6-5	TRBJ1-1	.
CASGRTNYEQYF	TRBV10-1	TRBJ2-7	.
CATFRDRVNTEAFF	TRBV27	TRBJ1-1	TRBD1
CASSLAGQGGNSPLHF	TRBV5-1	TRBJ1-6	TRBD1
CASSTTGQYEQYF	TRBV10-1	TRBJ2-7	.
CASSLNPHWREAYEQYF	TRBV27	TRBJ2-7	.
CASSYSPGNEKLFF	TRBV6-5	TRBJ1-4	.
CASSSGGTDFNQPQHF	TRBV7-9	TRBJ1-5	.
CSVGTAGELFF	TRBV29-1	TRBJ2-2	.
CASSLPRTGGSNQPQHF	TRBV27	TRBJ1-5	TRBD1
CASSILPGQGENYGYTF	TRBV19	TRBJ1-2	TRBD1
CSVADPASGRGSYNEQFF	TRBV29-1	TRBJ2-1	TRBD2
CASSWVSGGGADTQYF	TRBV28	TRBJ2-3	TRBD2
CASSVASTSGMGETQYF	TRBV9	TRBJ2-5	TRBD2
CAISPGTSGRADGEQYF	TRBV10-3	TRBJ2-7	TRBD2
CASSLAGARGYTF	TRBV5-1	TRBJ1-2	.
CASSLGGFAYNEQFF	TRBV5-8	TRBJ2-1	.
CASSLGAVPQETQYF	TRBV11-2	TRBJ2-5	.
CASSLEDRLAHAIGYPNTQYF	TRBV28	TRBJ2-3	TRBD2
CASSPDRDYGYTF	TRBV6-1	TRBJ1-2	TRBD1
CASSYFAGGEETQYF	TRBV6-5	TRBJ2-5	TRBD2
CASTGTGELFF	TRBV28	TRBJ2-2	.
CSVENRTGGYEQYF	TRBV29-1	TRBJ2-7	TRBD1